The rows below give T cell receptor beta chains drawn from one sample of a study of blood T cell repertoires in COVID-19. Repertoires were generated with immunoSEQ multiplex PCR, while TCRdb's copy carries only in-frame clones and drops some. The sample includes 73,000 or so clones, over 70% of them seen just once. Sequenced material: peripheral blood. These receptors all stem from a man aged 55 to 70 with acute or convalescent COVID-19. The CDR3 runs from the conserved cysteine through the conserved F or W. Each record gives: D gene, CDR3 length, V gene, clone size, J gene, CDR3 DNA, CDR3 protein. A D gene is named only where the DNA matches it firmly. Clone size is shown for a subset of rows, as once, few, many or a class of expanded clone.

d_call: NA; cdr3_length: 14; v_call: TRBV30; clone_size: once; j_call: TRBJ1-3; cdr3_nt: TGTGCCTGGAGACGGAGGATTATTGGAAACACCATATATTTT; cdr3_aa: CAWRRRIIGNTIYF
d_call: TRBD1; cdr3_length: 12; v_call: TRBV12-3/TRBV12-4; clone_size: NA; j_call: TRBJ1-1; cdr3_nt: TGTGCCAGCACCCCAGGGGGAACTGAAGCTTTCTTT; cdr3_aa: CASTPGGTEAFF
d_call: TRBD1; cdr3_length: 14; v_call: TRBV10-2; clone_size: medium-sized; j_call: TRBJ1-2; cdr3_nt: TGCGCCAGCAGCGGGACAGGGGGCGCGAGGGGCTACACCTTC; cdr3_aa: CASSGTGGARGYTF
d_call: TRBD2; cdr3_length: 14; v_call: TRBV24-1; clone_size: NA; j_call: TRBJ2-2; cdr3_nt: TGTGCCACCAGTGCGGGGGGGAACACCGGGGAGCTGTTTTTT; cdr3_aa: CATSAGGNTGELFF
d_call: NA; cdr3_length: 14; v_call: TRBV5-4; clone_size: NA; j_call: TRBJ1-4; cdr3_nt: TGTGCCAGCGGGAGTGATGCAACTAATGAAAAACTGTTTTTT; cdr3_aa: CASGSDATNEKLFF
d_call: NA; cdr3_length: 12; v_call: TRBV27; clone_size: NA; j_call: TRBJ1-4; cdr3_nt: TGTGCCAGCAGTCCCTACGGTGAAAAACTGTTTTTT; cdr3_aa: CASSPYGEKLFF
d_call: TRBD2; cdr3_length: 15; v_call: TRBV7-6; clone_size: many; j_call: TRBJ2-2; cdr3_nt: TGTGCCAGCAGCTTAGGGACTAGCGGGGCCGGGGAGCTGTTTTTT; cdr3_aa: CASSLGTSGAGELFF
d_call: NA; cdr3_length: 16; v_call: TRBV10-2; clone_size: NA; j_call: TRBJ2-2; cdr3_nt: TGCGCCAGCAGGAATTTAGCGGAGTCGGGCACCGGGGAGCTGTTTTTT; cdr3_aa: CASRNLAESGTGELFF
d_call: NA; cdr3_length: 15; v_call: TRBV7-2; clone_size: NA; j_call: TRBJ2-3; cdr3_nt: TGTGCCAGCAGCCCCACGCGGTGGGGCACAGATACGCAGTATTTT; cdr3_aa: CASSPTRWGTDTQYF
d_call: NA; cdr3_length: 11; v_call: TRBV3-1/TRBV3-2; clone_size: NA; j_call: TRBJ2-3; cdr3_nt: TGTGCCAGCAGCCTGAGGGATACGCAGTATTTT; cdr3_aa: CASSLRDTQYF
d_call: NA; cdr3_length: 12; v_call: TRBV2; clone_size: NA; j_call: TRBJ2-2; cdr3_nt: TGTGCCAGCCGTCCTATTACCGGGGAGCTGTTTTTT; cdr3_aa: CASRPITGELFF
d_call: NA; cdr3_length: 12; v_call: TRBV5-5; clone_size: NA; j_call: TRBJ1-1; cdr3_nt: TGTGCCAGCAGCCATGTGGAGGCAGAAGCTTTCTTT; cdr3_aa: CASSHVEAEAFF
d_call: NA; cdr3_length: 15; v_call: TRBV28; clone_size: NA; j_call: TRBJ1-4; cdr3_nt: TGTGCCAGCAATGAGAGGAGGCAGGTTAATGAAAAACTGTTTTTT; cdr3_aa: CASNERRQVNEKLFF
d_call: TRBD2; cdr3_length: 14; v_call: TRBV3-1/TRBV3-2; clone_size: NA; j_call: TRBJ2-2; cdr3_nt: TGTGCCAGCAGCCCAAGGACTAGCAGCGGGGAGCTGTTTTTT; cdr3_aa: CASSPRTSSGELFF
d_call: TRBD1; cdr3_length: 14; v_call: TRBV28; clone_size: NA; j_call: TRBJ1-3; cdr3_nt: TGTGCCAGCACCATCTCGGGACAGGGAAACACCATATATTTT; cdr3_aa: CASTISGQGNTIYF
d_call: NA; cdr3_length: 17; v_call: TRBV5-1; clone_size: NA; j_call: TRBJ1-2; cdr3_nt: TGCGCCAGCAGCCCACCTATACTAACCAGGGATATGCATGGCTACACCTTC; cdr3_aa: CASSPPILTRDMHGYTF
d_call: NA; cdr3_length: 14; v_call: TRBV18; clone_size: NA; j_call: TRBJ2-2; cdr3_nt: TGTGCCAGCTCACCACTAGGCGGGCCCGGGGAGCTGTTTTTT; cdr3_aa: CASSPLGGPGELFF
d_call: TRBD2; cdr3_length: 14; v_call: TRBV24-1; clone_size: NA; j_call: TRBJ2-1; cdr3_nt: TGTGCCACCAGTGATTGGGAGGGGCGCAGGGAGCAGTTCTTC; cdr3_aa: CATSDWEGRREQFF
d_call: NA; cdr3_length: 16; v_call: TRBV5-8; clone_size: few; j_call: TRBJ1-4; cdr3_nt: TGTGCCAGCAGCTCCCCTCTCTACGTCATAAACGAAAAACTGTTTTTT; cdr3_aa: CASSSPLYVINEKLFF
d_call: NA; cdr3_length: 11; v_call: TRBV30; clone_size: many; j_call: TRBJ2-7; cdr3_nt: TGTGCCTGGAGTGTACACTACGAGCAGTACTTC; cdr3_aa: CAWSVHYEQYF
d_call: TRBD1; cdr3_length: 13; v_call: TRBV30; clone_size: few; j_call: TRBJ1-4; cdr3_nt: TGTGCCTGGAGTGTATCAGGGGGTGAAAAACTGTTTTTT; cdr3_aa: CAWSVSGGEKLFF
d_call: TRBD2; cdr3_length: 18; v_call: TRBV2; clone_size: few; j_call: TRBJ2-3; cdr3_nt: TGTGCCAGCAGTGTCACCTCCTCCGGACTAGCGGGGAGGGATACGCAGTATTTT; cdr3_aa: CASSVTSSGLAGRDTQYF
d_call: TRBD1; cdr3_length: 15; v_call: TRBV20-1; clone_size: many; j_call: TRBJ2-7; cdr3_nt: TGCAGTGCTAGTCCTGGGACAGGGGGATTATACGAGCAGTACTTC; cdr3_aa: CSASPGTGGLYEQYF
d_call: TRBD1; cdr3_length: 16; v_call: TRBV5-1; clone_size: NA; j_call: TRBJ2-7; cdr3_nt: TGCGCCAGCAGCTTGGAAGGGGACAGGGGCTGGGGAGAGCAGTACTTC; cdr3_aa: CASSLEGDRGWGEQYF
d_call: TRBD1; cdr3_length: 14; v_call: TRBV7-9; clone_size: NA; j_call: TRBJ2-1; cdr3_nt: TGTGCCAGCAGCTCCACAGTCAGGGGGCGTGAGCAGTTCTTC; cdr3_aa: CASSSTVRGREQFF
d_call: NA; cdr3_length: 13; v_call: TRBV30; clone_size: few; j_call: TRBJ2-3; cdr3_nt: TGTGCCTGGAGTGTAGGACTCACAGATACGCAGTATTTT; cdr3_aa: CAWSVGLTDTQYF
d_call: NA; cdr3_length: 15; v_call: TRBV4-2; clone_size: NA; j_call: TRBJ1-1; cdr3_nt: TGTGCCAGCAGCCAAGGTCACGGACAGTTCACTGAAGCTTTCTTT; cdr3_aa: CASSQGHGQFTEAFF
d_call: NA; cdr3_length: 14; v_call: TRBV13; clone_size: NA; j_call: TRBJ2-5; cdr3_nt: TGTGCCAGCAGCTTAAGGCGGGACGGAGAGACCCAGTACTTC; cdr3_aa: CASSLRRDGETQYF
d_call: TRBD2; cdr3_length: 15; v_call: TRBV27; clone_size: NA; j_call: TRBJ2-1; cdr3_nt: TGTGCCAGCAGTTGGACTAGCGGGAGAACGTATGAGCAGTTCTTC; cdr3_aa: CASSWTSGRTYEQFF
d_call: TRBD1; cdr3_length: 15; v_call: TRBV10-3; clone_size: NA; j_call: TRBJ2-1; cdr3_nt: TGTGCCATCAGTGGAGACAGGGGGCTAGACAATGAGCAGTTCTTC; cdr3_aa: CAISGDRGLDNEQFF
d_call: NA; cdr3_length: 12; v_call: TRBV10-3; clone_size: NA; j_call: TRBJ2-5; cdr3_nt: TGTGCCATCAGTGAGGAGAGGGAGACCCAGTACTTC; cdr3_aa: CAISEERETQYF
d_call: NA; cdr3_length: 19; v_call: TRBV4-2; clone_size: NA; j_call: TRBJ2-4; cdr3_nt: TGTGCCAGCAGCCAAGAATCGGCGGGGAGGCTGGGGGTTGGAAACATTCAGTACTTC; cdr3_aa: CASSQESAGRLGVGNIQYF
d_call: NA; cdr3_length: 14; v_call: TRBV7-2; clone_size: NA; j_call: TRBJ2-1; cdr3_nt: TGTGCCAGCACTCGATCGGGGAGAGACAATGAGCAGTTCTTC; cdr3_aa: CASTRSGRDNEQFF
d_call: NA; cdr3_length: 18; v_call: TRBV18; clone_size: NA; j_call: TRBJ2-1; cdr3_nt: TGTGCCACCCAAGACCCGGGAGAAAAATTCAGCTCCTACAATGAGCAGTTCTTC; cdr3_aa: CATQDPGEKFSSYNEQFF
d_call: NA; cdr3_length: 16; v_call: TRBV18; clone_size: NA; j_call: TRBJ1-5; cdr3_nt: TGTGCCAGCTCACCACCCGGCGGGGATAGCAATCAGCCCCAGCATTTT; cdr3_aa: CASSPPGGDSNQPQHF
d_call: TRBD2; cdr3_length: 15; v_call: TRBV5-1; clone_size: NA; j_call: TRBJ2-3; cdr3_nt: TGCGCCAGCAGCTTGGCTAGCGGTTCCACAGATACGCAGTATTTT; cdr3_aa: CASSLASGSTDTQYF
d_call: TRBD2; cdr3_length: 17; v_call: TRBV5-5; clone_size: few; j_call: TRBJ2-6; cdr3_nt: TGTGCCAGCAGCCTGGGACTAGGGGTCTCTGGGGCCAACGTCCTGACTTTC; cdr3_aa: CASSLGLGVSGANVLTF
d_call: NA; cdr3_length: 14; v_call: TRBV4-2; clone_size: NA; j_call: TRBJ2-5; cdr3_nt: TGTGCCAGCAGCGGAGGAACAGATCAAGAGACCCAGTACTTC; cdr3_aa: CASSGGTDQETQYF
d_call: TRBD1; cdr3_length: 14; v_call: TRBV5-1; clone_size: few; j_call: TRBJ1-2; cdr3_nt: TGCGCCAGCAGCTACAGGGGGCAGAACTATGGCTACACCTTC; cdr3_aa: CASSYRGQNYGYTF
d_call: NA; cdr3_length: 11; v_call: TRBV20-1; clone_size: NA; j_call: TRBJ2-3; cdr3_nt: TGCAGTGCCCCCTCCAGCGGTGCGCAGTATTTT; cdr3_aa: CSAPSSGAQYF
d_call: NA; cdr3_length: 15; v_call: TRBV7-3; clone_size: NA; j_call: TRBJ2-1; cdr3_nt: TGTGCCAGCAGCCCCGGGACTTTCTCCTACAATGAGCAGTTCTTC; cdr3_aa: CASSPGTFSYNEQFF
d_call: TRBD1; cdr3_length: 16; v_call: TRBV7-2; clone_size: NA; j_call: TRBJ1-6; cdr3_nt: TGTGCCAGCAGCTTCTCCGACAGGGCGACGAATTCACCCCTCCACTTT; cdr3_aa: CASSFSDRATNSPLHF
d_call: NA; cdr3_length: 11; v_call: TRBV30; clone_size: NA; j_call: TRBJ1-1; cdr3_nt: TGTGCCTGGAGTGACACACCCGAAGCTTTCTTT; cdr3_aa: CAWSDTPEAFF
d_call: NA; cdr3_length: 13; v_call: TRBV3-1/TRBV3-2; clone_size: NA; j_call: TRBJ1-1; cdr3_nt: TGTGCCAGCAGCCAAGGAGAGATCACTGAAGCTTTCTTT; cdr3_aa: CASSQGEITEAFF
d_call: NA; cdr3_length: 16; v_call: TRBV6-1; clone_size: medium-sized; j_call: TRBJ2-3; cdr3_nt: TGTGCCAGCAGTGAAAGGAGGCTAGCGAGCGCAGATACGCAGTATTTT; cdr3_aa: CASSERRLASADTQYF
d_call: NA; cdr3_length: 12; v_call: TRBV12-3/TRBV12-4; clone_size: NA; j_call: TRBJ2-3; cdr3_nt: TGTGCCAGCAGTTTACAGACAGATACGCAGTATTTT; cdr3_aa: CASSLQTDTQYF
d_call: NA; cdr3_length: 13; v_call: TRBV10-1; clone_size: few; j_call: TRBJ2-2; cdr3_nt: TGCGCCAGCACGCAGATGAACACCGGGGAGCTGTTTTTT; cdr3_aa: CASTQMNTGELFF
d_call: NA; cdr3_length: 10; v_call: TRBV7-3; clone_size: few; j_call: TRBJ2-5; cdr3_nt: TGTGCCAGCAACCAGGAGACCCAGTACTTC; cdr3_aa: CASNQETQYF
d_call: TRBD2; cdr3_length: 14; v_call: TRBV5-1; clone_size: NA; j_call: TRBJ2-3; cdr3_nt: TGCGCCAGCAGCCTGCGGACTAGTTTAGATACGCAGTATTTT; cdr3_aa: CASSLRTSLDTQYF
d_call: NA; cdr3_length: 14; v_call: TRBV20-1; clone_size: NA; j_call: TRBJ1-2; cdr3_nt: TGCAGTGCTAGTTTGGTTGATGCGGGGGGCGGCTACACCTTC; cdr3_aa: CSASLVDAGGGYTF
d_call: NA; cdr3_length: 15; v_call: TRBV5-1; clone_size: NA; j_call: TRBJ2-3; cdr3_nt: TGCGCCAGCAGCTTGGTTGGGGCTAACACAGATACGCAGTATTTT; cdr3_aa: CASSLVGANTDTQYF
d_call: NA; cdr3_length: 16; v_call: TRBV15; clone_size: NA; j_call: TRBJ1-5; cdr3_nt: TGTGCCACCAGCAGAGGAGGGGGAGGGGGCAATCAGCCCCAGCATTTT; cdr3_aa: CATSRGGGGGNQPQHF
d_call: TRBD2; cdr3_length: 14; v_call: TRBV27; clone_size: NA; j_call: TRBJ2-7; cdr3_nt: TGTGCCAGCAGCTCGGCGGGGGGAACCTACGAGCAGTACTTC; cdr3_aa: CASSSAGGTYEQYF
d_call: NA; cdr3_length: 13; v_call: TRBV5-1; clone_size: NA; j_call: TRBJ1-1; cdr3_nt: TGCGCCAGCAGCTTGCAGCGGAACACTGAAGCTTTCTTT; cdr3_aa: CASSLQRNTEAFF